Shown below are 4 T cell receptor beta chains from a single sample sequenced in a study of cytomegalovirus exposure and HLA in healthy donors. PCR amplification relied on 60 Vbeta primers (plus 13 Jbeta primers). Method: immunoSEQ multiplex PCR; TCRdb's copy keeps in-frame clones and lacks some. This table holds more than 140,000 clones, over 60% found once. The sequencing input was PBMCs. The receptors derive from a woman aged 30 to 39 in good health and CMV-seropositive.

The genes are TRBV30 and TRBJ2-7; 8 bases align to TRBD2. The CDR3 contains 14 residues. In germline, CDR1 is GTSNPN, CDR2 SVGIG (reference sequence). The J segment lost 3 bases and the V segment lost 3 bases, leaving 7 bases of the junction unmatched. The chain's CDR3 is CAWRGAGEDYEQYF. The CDR3 DNA follows: TGTGCCTGGAGGGGAGCGGGAGAGGACTACGAGCAGTACTTC. Drawing the rest from reference TRBV30 and TRBJ2-7, the complete variable domain is SQTIHQWPATLVQPVGSPLSLECTVEGTSNPNLYWYRQAAGRGLQLLFYSVGIGQISSEVPQNLSASRPQDRQFILSSKKLLLSDSGFYLCAWRGAGEDYEQYFGPGTRLTVT.

This clone has just one count. This chain connects TRBV19 to TRBJ1-5; 7 bases match TRBD1. Losses at the gene ends were 8 bases for V and 5 bases for J; bases not matched to a gene: 6. This CDR3 region has 13 residues. Germline V gene sequence: CDR1 LNHDA, CDR2 SQIVND (reference sequence). CDR3 sequence reads: CASQTGLDQPQHF. Written as DNA, the CDR3 is TGTGCCAGTCAGACAGGGCTGGATCAGCCCCAGCATTTT.

The CDR3: CASSFDSTDTQYF. The CDR3 nucleotides are TGCGCCAGCAGCTTCGATAGTACAGATACGCAGTATTTT. V gene TRBV5-1 combines with J gene TRBJ2-3, with no clear D. Deletions cut 2 bases from V and 3 bases from J, with 7 bases between. The CDR3 contains 13 residues. Germline loops: CDR1 SGHRS, CDR2 YFSETQ.

The CDR3 nucleotides are TGTGCCAGCAGCCGGAGTCTTAGCTCCTACGAGCAGTACTTC. As protein: CASSRSLSSYEQYF. V gene TRBV7-7 combines with J gene TRBJ2-7; D ambiguous. CDR1 is SSHAT and CDR2 is FNYEAQ in the germline V gene (reference sequence). Deletions cut 5 bases from V and 0 bases from J, with 11 bases between. This CDR3 contains 14 residues.